The subject of this entry is one T cell receptor (beta chain). A junction end diverges from the germline sequence, so it may reflect a read error. This sample was included in a study of Graves' ophthalmopathy and Graves' hyperthyroidism. The TCR beta CDR3 regions underwent amplification from RNA transcripts. HTBI primers primed a first-round RT-PCR, and a second-round multiplex PCR followed. TCRdb itself ran the multiplex PCR reads through MiXCR, one entry per CDR3 protein. The repertoire holds 40,000 or so distinct CDR3 sequences, 40% to 65% seen once, with around 18% in the top ten. The receptor's source is an adult man with Graves' ophthalmopathy. What was sequenced was peripheral blood.

CDR3 sequence reads: CASKGARSYIEQFF. The CDR3, as DNA: TGTGCCAGCAAAGGGGCCCGCTCCTATATTGAGCAATTCTTC. The V call is TRBV25-1, the J call TRBJ2-1; a weak D match, TRBD1 (5 bases). Germline V gene sequence: CDR1 MGHDK, CDR2 SYGVNS. This CDR3 has 14 amino acids.